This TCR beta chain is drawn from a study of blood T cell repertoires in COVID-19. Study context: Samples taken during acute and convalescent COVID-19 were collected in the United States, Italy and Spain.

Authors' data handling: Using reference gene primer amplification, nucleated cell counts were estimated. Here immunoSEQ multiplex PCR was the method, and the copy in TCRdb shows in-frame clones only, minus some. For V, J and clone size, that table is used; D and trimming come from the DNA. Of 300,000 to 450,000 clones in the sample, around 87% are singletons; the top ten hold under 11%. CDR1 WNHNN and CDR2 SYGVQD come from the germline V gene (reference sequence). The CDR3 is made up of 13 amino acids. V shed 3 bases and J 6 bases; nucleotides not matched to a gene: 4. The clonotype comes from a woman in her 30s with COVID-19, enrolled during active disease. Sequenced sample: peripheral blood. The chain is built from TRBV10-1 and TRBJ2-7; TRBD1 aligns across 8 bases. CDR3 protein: CASSDFTGGEQYF. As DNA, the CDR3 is TGCGCCAGCAGTGACTTTACAGGGGGCGAGCAGTACTTC.